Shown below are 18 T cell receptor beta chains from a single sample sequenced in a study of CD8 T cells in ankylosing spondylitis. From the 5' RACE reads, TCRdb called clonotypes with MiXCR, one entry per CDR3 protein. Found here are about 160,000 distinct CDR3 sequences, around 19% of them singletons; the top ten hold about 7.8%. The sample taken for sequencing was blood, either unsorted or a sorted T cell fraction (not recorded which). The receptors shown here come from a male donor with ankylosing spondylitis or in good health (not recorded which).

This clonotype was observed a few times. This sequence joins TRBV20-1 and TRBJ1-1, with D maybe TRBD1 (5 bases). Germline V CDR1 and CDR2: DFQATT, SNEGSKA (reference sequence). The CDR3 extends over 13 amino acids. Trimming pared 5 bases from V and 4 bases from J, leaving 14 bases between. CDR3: CSAPRSRVTEAFF. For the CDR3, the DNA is TGCAGTGCTCCTCGTTCCAGGGTCACTGAAGCTTTCTTT.

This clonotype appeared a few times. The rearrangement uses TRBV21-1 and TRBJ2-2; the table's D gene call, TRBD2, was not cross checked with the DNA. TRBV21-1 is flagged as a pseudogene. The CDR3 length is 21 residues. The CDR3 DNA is TGTGCCAGCAGCAAGAAGGTTTCGGGTCTAGCGGGAAAAGCGAACACCGGGGAGCTGTTTTTT. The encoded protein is CASSKKVSGLAGKANTGELFF.

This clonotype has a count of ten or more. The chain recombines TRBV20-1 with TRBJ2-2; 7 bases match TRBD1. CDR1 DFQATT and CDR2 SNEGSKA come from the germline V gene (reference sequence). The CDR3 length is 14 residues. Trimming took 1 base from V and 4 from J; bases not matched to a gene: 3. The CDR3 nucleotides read TGCAGTGCTAGAGGCCACAGGGGCACCGGGGAGCTGTTTTTT. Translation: CSARGHRGTGELFF.

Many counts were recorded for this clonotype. The CDR3: CSAREPANTEAFF. The CDR3 nucleotides read TGCAGTGCTAGAGAACCAGCCAACACTGAAGCTTTCTTT. The rearrangement joins TRBV20-1 to TRBJ1-1; D remains ambiguous. There are 13 residues in the CDR3. Trimming took off 0 bases at V and 2 bases at J, with 7 bases between the two ends. Germline values: CDR1 DFQATT, CDR2 SNEGSKA (reference sequence).

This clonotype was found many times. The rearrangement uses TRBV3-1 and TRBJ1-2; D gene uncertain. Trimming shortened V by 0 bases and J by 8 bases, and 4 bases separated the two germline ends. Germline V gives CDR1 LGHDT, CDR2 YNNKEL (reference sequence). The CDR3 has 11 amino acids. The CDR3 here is CASSQERGYTF. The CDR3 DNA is TGTGCCAGCAGCCAAGAAAGAGGCTACACCTTC. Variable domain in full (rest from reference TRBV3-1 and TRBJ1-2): DTAVSQTPKYLVTQMGNDKSIKCEQNLGHDTMYWYKQDSKKFLKIMFSYNNKELIINETVPNRFSPKSPDKAHLNLHINSLELGDSAVYFCASSQERGYTFGSGTRLTVV.

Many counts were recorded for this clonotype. The CDR3 DNA reads TGCAGTGCAAGGGGACGGAGAGATACCGGGGAGCTGTTTTTT. It specifies CSARGRRDTGELFF. The chain combines TRBV20-1 with TRBJ2-2; D tentatively reads TRBD1 or TRBD2 (5 bases each). V was cut by 6 bases and J by 5 bases, with 16 bases left in between. CDR1 is DFQATT, CDR2 SNEGSKA, per germline (reference sequence). The CDR3 consists of 14 residues.

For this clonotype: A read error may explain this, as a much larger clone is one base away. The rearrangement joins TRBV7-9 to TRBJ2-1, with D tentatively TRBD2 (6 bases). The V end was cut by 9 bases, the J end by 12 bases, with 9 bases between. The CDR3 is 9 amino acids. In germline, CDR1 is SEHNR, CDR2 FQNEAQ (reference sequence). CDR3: CARRDAQFF. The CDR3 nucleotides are TGTGCCAGGCGGGACGCGCAGTTCTTC.

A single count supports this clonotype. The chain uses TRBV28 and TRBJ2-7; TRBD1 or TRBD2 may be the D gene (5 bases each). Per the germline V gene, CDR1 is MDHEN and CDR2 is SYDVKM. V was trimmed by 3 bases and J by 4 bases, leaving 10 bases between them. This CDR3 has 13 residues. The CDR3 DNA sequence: TGTGCCAGCAGTTTGGGGACGGAGTACGAGCAGTACTTC. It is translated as CASSLGTEYEQYF.

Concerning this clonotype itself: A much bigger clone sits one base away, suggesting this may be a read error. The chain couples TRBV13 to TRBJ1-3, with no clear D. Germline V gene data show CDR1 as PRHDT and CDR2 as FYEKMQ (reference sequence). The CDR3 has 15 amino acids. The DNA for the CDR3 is TGTGTCAGCAGCTCGCCGGAGTCTTCTGGAAACACCATATATTTT. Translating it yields CVSSSPESSGNTIYF.

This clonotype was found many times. Here the CDR3 DNA reads TGCAGTGCTAGCTCCCGACTAGGGGGCACAGATACGCAGTATTTT. Translated: CSASSRLGGTDTQYF. The chain is built from TRBV20-1 and TRBJ2-3, with a possible D match to TRBD2 (6 bases). Germline CDR1 is DFQATT and CDR2 is SNEGSKA (reference sequence). V lost 3 bases and J lost 1, with 14 bases in between. The CDR3 totals 15 residues.

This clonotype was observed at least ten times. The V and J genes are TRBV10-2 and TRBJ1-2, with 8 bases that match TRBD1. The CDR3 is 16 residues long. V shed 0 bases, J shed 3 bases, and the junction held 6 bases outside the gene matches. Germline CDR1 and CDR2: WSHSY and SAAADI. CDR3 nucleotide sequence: TGCGCCAGCAGTGAGTCAGCAGGGGGCCTCTACTATGGCTACACCTTC. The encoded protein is CASSESAGGLYYGYTF.

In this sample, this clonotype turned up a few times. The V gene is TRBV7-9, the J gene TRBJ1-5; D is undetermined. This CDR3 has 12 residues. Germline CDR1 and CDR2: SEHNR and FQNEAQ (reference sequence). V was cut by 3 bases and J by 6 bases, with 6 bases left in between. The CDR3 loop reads CASSFPAQPQHF. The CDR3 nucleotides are TGTGCCAGCAGCTTCCCCGCTCAGCCCCAGCATTTT.

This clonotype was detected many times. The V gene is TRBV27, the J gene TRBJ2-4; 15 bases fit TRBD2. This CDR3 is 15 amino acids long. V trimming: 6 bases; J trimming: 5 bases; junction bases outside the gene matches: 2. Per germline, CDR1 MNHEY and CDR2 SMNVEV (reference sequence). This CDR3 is CASSGLAGGENIQYF. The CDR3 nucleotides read TGTGCCAGCAGCGGACTAGCGGGAGGGGAAAACATTCAGTACTTC.

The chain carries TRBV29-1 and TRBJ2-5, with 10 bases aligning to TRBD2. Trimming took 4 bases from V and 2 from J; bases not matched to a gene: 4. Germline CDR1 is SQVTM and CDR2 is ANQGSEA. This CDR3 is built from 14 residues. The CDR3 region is CSVAGTSEQETQYF. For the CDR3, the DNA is TGCAGCGTTGCAGGGACTAGCGAACAAGAGACCCAGTACTTC.

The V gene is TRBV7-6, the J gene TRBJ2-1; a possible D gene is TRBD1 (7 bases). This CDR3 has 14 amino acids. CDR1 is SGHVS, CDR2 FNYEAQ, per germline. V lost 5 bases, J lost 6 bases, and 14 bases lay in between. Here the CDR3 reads CASSGRQGGNEQFF. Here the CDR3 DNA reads TGTGCCAGCAGCGGGCGACAGGGAGGCAATGAGCAGTTCTTC.

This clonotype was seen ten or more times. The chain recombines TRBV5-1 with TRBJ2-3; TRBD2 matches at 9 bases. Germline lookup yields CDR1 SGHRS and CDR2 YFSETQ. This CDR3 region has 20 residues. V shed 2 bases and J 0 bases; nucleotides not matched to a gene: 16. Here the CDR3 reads CASSFPRGRAIVSSTDTQYF. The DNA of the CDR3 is TGCGCCAGCAGCTTCCCTCGCGGGAGGGCCATCGTCTCTAGCACAGATACGCAGTATTTT.

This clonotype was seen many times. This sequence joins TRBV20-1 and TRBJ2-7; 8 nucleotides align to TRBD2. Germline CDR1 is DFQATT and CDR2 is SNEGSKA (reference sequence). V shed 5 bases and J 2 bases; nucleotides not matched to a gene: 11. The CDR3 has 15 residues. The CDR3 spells CSAWEEAGVPYEQYF. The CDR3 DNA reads TGCAGTGCTTGGGAAGAAGCGGGAGTTCCCTACGAGCAGTACTTC.

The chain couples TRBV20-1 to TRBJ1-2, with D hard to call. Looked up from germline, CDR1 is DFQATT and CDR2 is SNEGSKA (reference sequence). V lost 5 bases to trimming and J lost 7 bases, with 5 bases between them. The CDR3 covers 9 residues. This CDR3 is CSAAPGYTF. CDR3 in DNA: TGCAGTGCTGCCCCTGGCTACACCTTC.